This T cell receptor beta chain was recovered during a study of cytomegalovirus exposure and HLA in healthy donors. Study findings and constraints: As was reported, the HLA-A and HLA-B alleles of most subjects were accurately predicted from TCR beta sequences. Listed as cytomegalovirus-associated were 150 or so TCR beta chains.

While unrecorded immune exposures were likely, the donors were nominally healthy when sampled. Details on this clone: No antigen is known for it.

It was with 60 Vbeta and 13 Jbeta primers that the PCR ran. Sequencing was performed with immunoSEQ multiplex PCR; in TCRdb, only in-frame clones are kept and a portion is missing. The sample has 95,000 to 100,000 clones, around three quarters seen once. Germline values: CDR1 SGHRS, CDR2 YFSETQ. This CDR3 has 15 amino acids. The V segment lost 4 bases and the J segment 5 bases; nucleotides outside the gene matches: 9. Sequencing used PBMCs. The TCR sequence derives from a man aged 35 to 55 in good health and CMV-seronegative. V usage is TRBV5-1 and J usage is TRBJ2-5; 9 bases agree with TRBD1. CDR3 DNA sequence: TGCGCCAGCAGCCGGACAGGGGAGAGCGGGGAGACCCAGTACTTC. Residues: CASSRTGESGETQYF.